This T cell receptor beta chain was sequenced during a study of beta chain features in type 1 diabetes (dated by TCRdb to 2017 to 2018). In the study overall: Mean age, gender distribution, total cell number and subset yield were not different between patients and healthy donors. Across all samples, approximately 98,000,000 sorted cells were examined, and cell number per subset correlated strongly with RNA yield. In the study, TCRB repertoires of sorted circulating CD4+ T cell subsets from recently diagnosed type 1 diabetes patients were compared with those of matched healthy donors. Whereas all 28 donors provided naive and central memory subsets, regulatory and stem cell-like memory subsets were isolated from just 8 patients and about 8 healthy donors. The study at large found these results: PCR may preferentially amplify shorter templates, but because patient and control samples were amplified and corrected together, any resulting skew would affect both groups equally. Only small numbers of individuals were included in the HLA sub-analyses, which left unresolved whether HLA type had any influence on TCRB rearrangement. A moderate but significant shortening of TCRB CDR3 length was observed in type 1 diabetes patients in all four CD4+ subsets. The naive, central memory and regulatory TCRB repertoires appeared to resemble one another more closely among patients than among healthy donors. Because cDNA rather than genomic DNA was sequenced, highly expressing activated cells could have been over-represented, although no difference in activation and CD3 levels was found between groups. Fewer insertions and more nucleotide deletions at VDJ recombination sites were observed in patients with type 1 diabetes, implying thymic rearrangement abnormalities.

This clone has only a few counts. It lacks a known antigen. It has no much larger one-base neighbor in the sample; base qualities were not kept. The CDR3 contains 15 residues, cysteine and phenylalanine counted. Of the read, only the CDR3 DNA is kept; its 45 bases are in frame from base 1. Sequences MNHEY (CDR1) and SVGAGI (CDR2) are obtained from the germline V gene. V was cut back by 0 bases and J by 7 bases, leaving a gap of 12 bases between them. The entire amount of isolated RNA was reverse transcribed using the High Capacity cDNA Reverse Transcription Kit, so the sequenced TCRB transcripts were expressed ones. Naive, central memory and regulatory T cell samples underwent deep immunoSEQ sequencing, averaging roughly 3.4 million total reads per sample. Sorted cells were lysed in RLT buffer, and RNA was extracted using DNase-treated RNeasy Micro or Mini kits according to cell number. To prevent cross-contamination, every cell subset was processed on its own, while patient and healthy donor samples were processed together. The immunoSEQ multiplex PCR was used to amplify TCRB sequences from cDNA, generating 87-bp fragments that spanned the CDR3 region. Sequencing of the amplicons was done on the Illumina HiSeq platform. Per the authors' processing: Synthetic template baselines were used to correct PCR bias computationally, reads within Hamming distance 2 were collapsed, and singletons that could not be merged were discarded. Reads were aligned against IMGT so that V, D and J genes, CDR3 length and insertions or deletions at six rearrangement sites could be assigned. Within each subset, clonotype counts were normalized to the number of sorted cells before true diversity and Gini coefficients were calculated with the tcR R package. The overlap coefficient, calculated on TCRB nucleotide sequences, was used to quantify repertoire sharing. TCRdb's version of the immuneACCESS table is confined to in-frame rearrangements and falls short of the full clone set. An unresolved V gene accounts for under half of the shortfall where checked; the remainder is of unknown origin. The V and J calls and clone size are taken from that table; D and trimming were inferred from the DNA. The sample includes 250,000 to 350,000 clones, with about 15% observed a single time. The biggest ten clones account for more than 6.5% of the sample.

A single peripheral blood draw of about 116 mL on average was collected from each donor into heparinised tubes. Naive, central memory, regulatory and stem cell-like memory CD4+ T cells were sorted on a BD FACSAria II using a panel including CD45RO, CCR7, CD25, CD127, CD95 and CD27. A purity above 95% was achieved for all sorted populations. Right away, PBMCs were isolated by Lymphoprep density gradient centrifugation and were stained directly, with no culture step. Samples were stained and sorted in pairs, with one healthy donor and one patient per experiment, so that batch effects were minimized. Rearrangement joined TRBV6-5 to TRBJ1-4; the D region possibly corresponds to TRBD1 (6 bases align). The origin of this receptor is a young man in good health. Material: central memory CD4+ T cells from blood. The DNA is TGTGCCAGCAGTTACTCATCGGGGGCTACTGAAAAACTGTTTTTT. This codes for CASSYSSGATEKLFF.